These 15 T cell receptor beta chains were all obtained from the same sample, sequenced in a study of blood T cell repertoires in COVID-19. The table came from immunoSEQ multiplex PCR; TCRdb's copy has only in-frame clones and leaves some out. Of some 450,000 clones listed, 85% to 90% are singletons. The sequencing input was peripheral blood. The origin of the receptors is a man between 18 and 35 years old with COVID-19, enrolled during active disease.

A single count supports this clone. The rearrangement links TRBV3-1 (or the pseudogene TRBV3-2) to TRBJ2-5, with D maybe TRBD1 (6 bases). With 5 bases removed from V and 5 bases from J, the gap between germline ends came to 12 bases. CDR3 size: 13 residues. Germline CDR1 and CDR2: LGHDT and YNNKEL (reference sequence). CDR3 nucleotide sequence: TGTGCCAGCAGCTTGGACAGAGGGGAGACCCAGTACTTC. Translated, it gives CASSLDRGETQYF.

CDR3 coding DNA: TGTGCCAGCAGCGTAGCGGCGGGGGGGCGAACCGGGGAGCTGTTTTTT. Translating gives CASSVAAGGRTGELFF. The chain recombines TRBV9 with TRBJ2-2, with 9 bases that match TRBD2. The germline V gene encodes CDR1 SGDLS and CDR2 YYNGEE. The CDR3 is 16 amino acids. With V trimmed by 0 bases and J by 5 bases, 5 bases remained unmatched.

A few counts support this clone. DNA of the CDR3: TGTGCCAGCAGCTTGGCCCTAGCGGGGGGACACAATGAGCAGTTCTTC. Amino acids: CASSLALAGGHNEQFF. V gene TRBV5-6 combines with J gene TRBJ2-1, with 11 bases fitting TRBD2. There are 16 residues in the CDR3. Germline CDR1 SGHDT, CDR2 YYEEEE. Losses at the gene ends were 0 bases for V and 5 bases for J; bases not matched to a gene: 4.

The chain couples TRBV19 to TRBJ1-5, with a tentative D call TRBD1 (5 bases). The V end lost 5 bases, the J end lost 7 bases, and 12 bases lay between the germline ends. The CDR3 has 13 residues. CDR1 is LNHDA, CDR2 SQIVND, per germline (reference sequence). The CDR3 loop is CASSPDKTQPQHF. The CDR3 coding sequence is TGTGCCAGTAGTCCGGACAAGACCCAGCCCCAGCATTTT.

The V and J genes are TRBV20-1 and TRBJ2-2, with a tentative D call TRBD2 (6 bases). Germline CDR1 and CDR2: DFQATT and SNEGSKA (reference sequence). V was pared by 3 bases and J by 0 bases, with 20 bases between. The CDR3 has 18 amino acids. The chain's CDR3 is CSASRGTFPFANTGELFF. The CDR3 DNA is TGCAGTGCTAGTCGAGGGACTTTTCCTTTCGCGAACACCGGGGAGCTGTTTTTT.

In its sample, this clone was seen once. CDR3 loop: CASSQGLAGAYEQFF. Written as DNA, the CDR3 is TGTGCCAGCAGCCAAGGACTAGCGGGAGCTTATGAGCAGTTCTTC. The chain joins TRBV4-2 to TRBJ2-1; 12 bases fit TRBD2. The CDR3 runs 15 residues. The germline V gene encodes CDR1 LGHNA and CDR2 YNFKEQ. The ends lost 1 base at V and 8 bases at J; junction bases unmatched: 3.

CDR3 protein: CASSYTAGGAFEQYF. The CDR3 region has the DNA TGTGCCAGCAGTTACACGGCGGGGGGTGCTTTCGAGCAGTACTTC. The chain links TRBV6-5 to TRBJ2-7; the match to TRBD2 covers 8 bases. Germline V gene data show CDR1 as MNHEY and CDR2 as SVGAGI. The CDR3 has 15 amino acids. V lost 2 bases, J lost 6 bases, and 9 bases stayed unmatched.

V usage is TRBV2 and J usage is TRBJ1-1; 11 nucleotides line up with TRBD1. J lost 5 bases, V lost 5 bases, and 4 bases had no gene match. The CDR3 loop spans 14 amino acids. Germline CDR1 and CDR2: SNHLY and FYNNEI. The CDR3 DNA reads TGTGCCAGCAGTCCGGGGACAGGGGGTACTGAAGCTTTCTTT. The encoded protein is CASSPGTGGTEAFF.

The rearrangement uses TRBV3-1 (or the pseudogene TRBV3-2) and TRBJ1-2, with TRBD1 matching 7 bases. After removal of 1 base from V and 8 bases from J, the junction contained 10 bases not matched to a gene. Germline values: CDR1 LGHDT, CDR2 YNNKEL (reference sequence). The CDR3 extends over 15 amino acids. The CDR3 spells CASSQGPAGGQGYTF. The CDR3 DNA reads TGTGCCAGCAGCCAAGGGCCCGCGGGGGGACAGGGCTACACCTTC.

V usage is TRBV7-8 and J usage is TRBJ2-7, with D possibly matching TRBD2 (5 bases). There are 11 residues in the CDR3. CDR1 is SGHVS, CDR2 FQNEAQ, per germline. V shed 3 bases and J shed 6 bases, with 6 bases lying between them. The DNA of the CDR3 is TGTGCCAGCAGCTTGGAGGCCGAGCAGTACTTC. It specifies CASSLEAEQYF.

The V and J genes are TRBV5-1 and TRBJ2-5; 12 positions agree with TRBD2. V shed 3 bases and J 1 base; nucleotides not matched to a gene: 1. Germline lookup yields CDR1 SGHRS and CDR2 YFSETQ. The CDR3 consists of 15 residues. The CDR3 nucleotides are TGCGCCAGCAGCTGGACTAGCGGGGTCCAAGAGACCCAGTACTTC. Protein: CASSWTSGVQETQYF.

A note on this clone: The sample has other DNA sequences that encode this CDR3 too. The rearrangement links TRBV27 to TRBJ2-2; D is unresolved. The germline CDR1 and CDR2 sequences are MNHEY and SMNVEV (reference sequence). This CDR3 region has 13 residues. V lost 0 bases to trimming and J lost 5 bases, with 4 bases between them. The CDR3 protein is CASSLSRTGELFF. The CDR3 DNA sequence: TGTGCCAGCAGTTTATCGAGGACCGGGGAGCTGTTTTTT.

This chain connects TRBV10-3 to TRBJ2-5, with 7 bases aligning to TRBD1. The CDR3 runs 14 residues. V trimming: 6 bases; J trimming: 5 bases; junction bases outside the gene matches: 9. CDR1 and CDR2 from the germline V gene are ENHRY and SYGVKD. CDR3 protein: CAISMTGIEETQYF. CDR3 DNA sequence: TGTGCCATCAGCATGACAGGGATCGAGGAGACCCAGTACTTC.

This rearrangement joins TRBV10-3 to TRBJ2-3, with a tentative D call TRBD2 (5 bases). Per the germline V gene, CDR1 is ENHRY and CDR2 is SYGVKD. Deletions cut 4 bases from V and 2 bases from J, with 10 bases between. The CDR3 is 14 residues long. The CDR3 coding sequence is TGTGCCATCAGTGTTGAGGGAGACACAGATACGCAGTATTTT. It yields the protein CAISVEGDTDTQYF.

This clone is a singleton in its sample. V and J are TRBV2 and TRBJ1-1; D gene unclear. Per the germline V gene, CDR1 is SNHLY and CDR2 is FYNNEI. The CDR3 runs 12 residues. Trimming took off 7 bases at V and 3 bases at J, with 9 bases between the two ends. The CDR3 here is CASNMEYTEAFF. The CDR3 DNA follows: TGTGCCAGCAATATGGAGTACACTGAAGCTTTCTTT. Drawing the rest from reference TRBV2 and TRBJ1-1, the complete variable domain is EPEVTQTPSHQVTQMGQEVILRCVPISNHLYFYWYRQILGQKVEFLVSFYNNEISEKSEIFDDQFSVERPDGSNFTLKIRSTKLEDSAMYFCASNMEYTEAFFGQGTRLTVV.